The rows below give T cell receptor beta chains drawn from one sample of a study of T cells in Graves' hyperthyroidism and ophthalmopathy. TCRdb redid the calling of the multiplex PCR reads with MiXCR, one entry per CDR3 protein. The sample has approximately 560,000 distinct CDR3 sequences, roughly 14% seen once; the top ten hold 7.3%. Sequencing used blood. These receptors all stem from a woman between 25 and 40 years old with Graves' hyperthyroidism. The CDR3 runs from the conserved cysteine through the conserved F or W. A D gene is named only where the DNA matches it firmly. Expanded clones are given a class, and other clones once, few, many or no size at all.

TRBV6-5	many	NA	15	TRBJ1-1	TGTGCCAGCAGTTACTCGAAAGCAGAGAACACTGAAGCTTTCTTT	CASSYSKAENTEAFF
TRBV6-1	NA	NA	18	TRBJ1-5	TGTGCCAGCAGTGATTTTTGGTCGGGGACCAAGAGCAATCAGCCCCAGCATTTT	CASSDFWSGTKSNQPQHF
TRBV10-3	NA	NA	20	TRBJ2-1	TGTGCCATCAGTGAGTCGAGTTTTTTGGGCCGCCCTTCGGCCTACAATGAGCAGTTCTTC	CAISESSFLGRPSAYNEQFF
TRBV7-2	many	TRBD2	14	TRBJ2-7	TGTGCCAGCAGCTCCTCTAGCGGGCCCTACGAGCAGTACTTC	CASSSSSGPYEQYF
TRBV3-1	many	TRBD2	15	TRBJ2-2	TGTGCCAGCAGCCCGACTAGCGGGATTACCGGGGAGCTGTTTTTT	CASSPTSGITGELFF
TRBV6-2/TRBV6-3	many	NA	14	TRBJ2-3	TGTGCCAGCAGAGTCACGGGAGAGGTACATACGCAGTATTTT	CASRVTGEVHTQYF
TRBV6-1	NA	NA	14	TRBJ2-2	TGTGCCAGCAGTTTCACCGAGTCAACCGGGGAGCTGTTTTTT	CASSFTESTGELFF
TRBV5-1	NA	TRBD1	16	TRBJ2-3	TGCGCCAGCAGCTTGGAAGGGACAGGGGGCATAGATACGCAGTATTTT	CASSLEGTGGIDTQYF
TRBV19	NA	NA	15	TRBJ2-7	TGTGCCAGTAGTATTTCAGCGGGACATTCCTACGAGCAGTACTTC	CASSISAGHSYEQYF
TRBV12-3/TRBV12-4	NA	NA	14	TRBJ1-1	TGTGCCAGCCACCTGGGGGGGGGGAGCACTGAAGCTTTCTTT	CASHLGGGSTEAFF
TRBV18	many	NA	14	TRBJ2-7	TGTGCCAGCTCACCACTGGGTGGGACCTACGAGCAGTACTTC	CASSPLGGTYEQYF